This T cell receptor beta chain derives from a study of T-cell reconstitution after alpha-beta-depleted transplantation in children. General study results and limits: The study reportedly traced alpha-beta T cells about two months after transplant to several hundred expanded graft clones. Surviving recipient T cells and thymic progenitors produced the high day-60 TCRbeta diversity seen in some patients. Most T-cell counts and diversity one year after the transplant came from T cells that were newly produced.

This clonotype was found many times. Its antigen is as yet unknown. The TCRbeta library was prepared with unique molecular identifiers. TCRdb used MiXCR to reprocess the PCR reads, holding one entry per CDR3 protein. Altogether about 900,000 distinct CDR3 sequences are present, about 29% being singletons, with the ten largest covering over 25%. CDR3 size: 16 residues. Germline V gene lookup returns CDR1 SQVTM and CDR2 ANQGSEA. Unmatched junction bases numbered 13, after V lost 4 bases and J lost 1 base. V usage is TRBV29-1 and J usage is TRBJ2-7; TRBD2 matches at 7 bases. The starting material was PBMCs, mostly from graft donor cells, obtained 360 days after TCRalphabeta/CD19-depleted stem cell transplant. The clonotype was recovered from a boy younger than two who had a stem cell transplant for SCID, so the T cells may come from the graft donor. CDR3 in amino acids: CSVAGLIAGVSYEQYF. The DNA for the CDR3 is TGCAGCGTTGCCGGACTAATCGCGGGGGTATCCTACGAGCAGTACTTC.